The 26 T cell receptor beta chains reported below all come from one sample, sequenced in a study of PD-1 blockade in classical Hodgkin lymphoma. There was relapse after autologous stem cell transplantation in every patient, and there was variation in brentuximab vedotin exposure. Starting with thawed PBMCs, CD4+ T cells were purified by magnetic negative selection. Measured with immunoSEQ multiplex PCR; TCRdb has only the in-frame clones, and not every one. Of about 12,000 clones listed, around 85% are singletons. The specimen was CD4+ T cells from blood, collected at baseline. The origin of the receptors is a human donor with classical Hodgkin lymphoma.

The V call is TRBV19, the J call TRBJ1-2; D remains ambiguous. This CDR3 spans 13 amino acids. V was clipped by 4 bases and J by 0 bases, with 6 bases between them. In germline, CDR1 is LNHDA, CDR2 SQIVND (reference sequence). CDR3 sequence reads: CASSTSSNYGYTF. For the CDR3, the DNA is TGTGCCAGTAGTACCAGTTCTAACTATGGCTACACCTTC. Based on the CDR3 plus reference TRBV19 and TRBJ1-2, the full variable domain is DGGITQSPKYLFRKEGQNVTLSCEQNLNHDAMYWYRQDPGQGLRLIYYSQIVNDFQKGDIAEGYSVSREKKESFPLTVTSAQKNPTAFYLCASSTSSNYGYTFGSGTRLTVV.

A single count supports this clone. The V gene is TRBV7-3, the J gene TRBJ2-1, with 10 bases matching TRBD2. The CDR3 covers 16 residues. The V gene's germline CDR1 is SGHTA and CDR2 FQGTGA. V lost 2 bases to trimming and J lost 2 bases; unmatched junction nucleotides: 3. This CDR3 reads CASSLESGGAYNEQFF. The CDR3 DNA is TGTGCCAGCAGCTTAGAAAGCGGGGGGGCCTACAATGAGCAGTTCTTC.

This rearrangement joins TRBV6-6 to TRBJ2-7; D is unresolved. V lost 6 bases to trimming and J lost 3 bases, with 6 bases between them. The CDR3 runs to 11 residues. CDR1 and CDR2 (germline): MNHNY, SVGAGI (reference sequence). The CDR3 coding sequence is TGTGCCAGCAGAGGATACTACGAGCAGTACTTC. Its protein product is CASRGYYEQYF.

The V and J genes are TRBV6-1 and TRBJ1-1; 9 bases align to TRBD1. Losses at the gene ends were 7 bases for V and 5 bases for J; bases not matched to a gene: 8. CDR3 length equals 14 residues. CDR1 is MNHNS, CDR2 SASEGT, per germline. The CDR3 nucleotides are TGTGCCAGCACCAGTACAGGGGGCGGGACTGAAGCTTTCTTT. Translating gives CASTSTGGGTEAFF.

The chain employs TRBV6-4 and TRBJ2-7; 9 positions agree with TRBD2. CDR3 length: 21 amino acids. Germline CDR1 reads MRHNA; CDR2 reads SNTAGT. Losses at the gene ends were 0 bases for V and 0 bases for J; bases not matched to a gene: 18. The DNA for the CDR3 is TGTGCCAGCAGTGACTCTCAAAGTAGCGGGGGATATTCCTCGGGCTCCTACGAGCAGTACTTC. As protein: CASSDSQSSGGYSSGSYEQYF.

There are a few counts of this clone. The rearrangement uses TRBV9 and TRBJ2-7; the D is unclear. V was cut by 5 bases and J by 7 bases, with 10 bases left in between. Germline V gives CDR1 SGDLS, CDR2 YYNGEE. This CDR3 is 11 amino acids long. Here the CDR3 DNA reads TGTGCCAGCAGACGAGATTGGGAGCAGTACTTC. This sequence encodes CASRRDWEQYF.

The rearrangement uses TRBV6-1 and TRBJ1-1; D is possibly TRBD1 (6 bases). In germline, CDR1 is MNHNS, CDR2 SASEGT. The V end lost 4 bases, the J end lost 3 bases, and 9 bases lay between the germline ends. This CDR3 comprises 13 residues. The CDR3 spells CASSVQGDTEAFF. CDR3 nucleotide sequence: TGTGCCAGCAGTGTACAGGGTGACACTGAAGCTTTCTTT.

The chain combines TRBV15 with TRBJ1-2; 8 positions match TRBD1. J lost 8 bases, V lost 3 bases, and 8 bases had no gene match. Looked up from germline, CDR1 is LNHNV and CDR2 is YYDKDF (reference sequence). This CDR3 comprises 14 residues. The CDR3 loop is CATSRIRTGWGYTF. DNA of the CDR3: TGTGCCACCAGCAGGATACGGACAGGGTGGGGCTACACCTTC. The variable domain in full, with the rest retrieved from reference TRBV15 and TRBJ1-2, is DAMVIQNPRYQVTQFGKPVTLSCSQTLNHNVMYWYQQKSSQAPKLLFHYYDKDFNNEADTPDNFQSRRPNTSFCFLDIRSPGLGDTAMYLCATSRIRTGWGYTFGSGTRLTVV.

V usage is TRBV27 and J usage is TRBJ2-4, with unresolved D. V was clipped by 6 bases and J by 6 bases, with 15 bases between them. The CDR3 is made up of 14 amino acids. Germline assignment: CDR1 MNHEY and CDR2 SMNVEV (reference sequence). CDR3 protein: CASRPGVGGNIQYF. The CDR3 DNA is TGTGCCAGCAGGCCAGGAGTGGGCGGAAACATTCAGTACTTC.

The chain links TRBV5-4 to TRBJ1-6; 7 positions agree with TRBD1. After removal of 0 bases from V and 6 bases from J, the junction contained 0 bases not matched to a gene. The CDR3 is 14 residues long. CDR1 SGHNT and CDR2 YYREEE come from the germline V gene (reference sequence). CDR3 sequence reads: CASSLGQGNSPLHF. CDR3 DNA sequence: TGTGCCAGCAGCTTGGGACAGGGTAATTCACCCCTCCACTTT.

In nucleotides, the CDR3 is TGTGCCAGCAGCTTAGAGTGGACAGGGGTCAAAAACATTCAGTACTTC. Translated: CASSLEWTGVKNIQYF. The chain recombines TRBV7-2 with TRBJ2-4, with TRBD1 identical over 9 bases. Losses at the gene ends were 1 base for V and 3 bases for J; bases not matched to a gene: 4. In germline, CDR1 is SGHTA, CDR2 FQGNSA. The CDR3 length is 16 residues.

V usage is TRBV5-8 and J usage is TRBJ1-5; TRBD1 matches 11 bases. The CDR3 sequence is 15 residues long. Germline lookup yields CDR1 SGHTS and CDR2 YDEGEE. The trim removed 4 bases at V and 4 bases at J, leaving 4 bases unmatched. CDR3 amino acids: CASSRWDRGNQPQHF. As DNA, the CDR3 is TGTGCCAGCAGCCGGTGGGACAGGGGGAATCAGCCCCAGCATTTT.

This chain links TRBV18 with TRBJ2-1; 10 nucleotides match TRBD1. V gave up 5 bases and J gave up 8 bases; unmatched junction bases: 9. Looked up from germline, CDR1 is KGHSH and CDR2 is LQKENI. CDR3 length equals 15 residues. CDR3 nucleotide sequence: TGTGCCAGCTCAATCGGACAGGGGGTTAACGATGAGCAGTTCTTC. Translated: CASSIGQGVNDEQFF.

As for this clone: Compared with germline, one end of the junction differs, possibly owing to a read error. The genes are TRBV10-3 and TRBJ2-7, with a tentative D call TRBD1 (6 bases). In germline, CDR1 is ENHRY, CDR2 SYGVKD. The CDR3 sequence is 12 residues long. As DNA, the CDR3 is TGTGCCATCAGGTCGGACAGCCCTACTATCGACTTC. It specifies CAIRSDSPTIDF.

This clone was seen a few times. The junction differs from germline at one of its ends, possibly a read error. The V and J genes are TRBV7-2 and TRBJ1-5; D call uncertain. There are 13 residues in the CDR3. Germline-derived CDR1 and CDR2 are SGHTA and FQGNSA. This CDR3 reads CASSLGRNQPQHF. Written as DNA, the CDR3 is TGTGCCAGCAGTTTAGGACGGAATCAGCCCCAGCATTTT.

The chain carries TRBV20-1 and TRBJ2-2; D gene ambiguous. Germline V gives CDR1 DFQATT, CDR2 SNEGSKA (reference sequence). This CDR3 has 11 amino acids. V dropped 3 bases and J dropped 6 bases, with 5 bases sitting between them. The CDR3 spells CSASRAGELFF. CDR3 bases: TGCAGTGCTAGTAGGGCCGGGGAGCTGTTTTTT.

The chain recombines TRBV6-5 with TRBJ1-3; D is unclear. Trimming pared 3 bases from V and 4 bases from J, leaving 10 bases between. CDR1 MNHEY and CDR2 SVGAGI come from the germline V gene. The CDR3 runs to 14 residues. The CDR3 DNA is TGTGCCAGCAGTTATGCGGCATACGGAAACACCATATATTTT. Translated: CASSYAAYGNTIYF.

The genes are TRBV2 and TRBJ1-6; D call uncertain. V was shortened by 5 bases and J by 7 bases, with 9 bases between the two germline ends. This CDR3 spans 13 amino acids. CDR1 SNHLY and CDR2 FYNNEI come from the germline V gene. CDR3 bases: TGTGCCAGCAGTCGGGCCTTGAATTCACCCCTCCACTTT. Protein sequence: CASSRALNSPLHF.

The chain is built from TRBV5-1 and TRBJ1-2; the D gene is possibly TRBD1 (5 bases). The CDR3 length is 13 residues. Germline V gene sequence: CDR1 SGHRS, CDR2 YFSETQ. The V end was cut by 0 bases, the J end by 8 bases, with 11 bases between. DNA for the CDR3: TGCGCCAGCAGCTTGGGGCAGGGAGGCGGCTACACCTTC. Translation gives CASSLGQGGGYTF.

V usage is TRBV28 and J usage is TRBJ2-1; D may correspond to TRBD1 or TRBD2 (6 bases each). CDR3 length equals 15 residues. V was shortened by 6 bases and J by 5 bases, with 17 bases between the two germline ends. Germline CDR1 and CDR2: MDHEN and SYDVKM. The CDR3 region has the DNA TGTGCCAGCAGGGAGCTTGGAGGGGGTGACAATGAGCAGTTCTTC. Its translation: CASRELGGGDNEQFF.

The rearrangement uses TRBV15 and TRBJ2-3, with 8 positions matching TRBD2. Per the germline V gene, CDR1 is LNHNV and CDR2 is YYDKDF (reference sequence). V shed 2 bases, J shed 1 base, and the junction held 11 bases outside the gene matches. The length of the CDR3 is 18 residues. The CDR3 sequence is CATSRSYSGVIRTDTQYF. CDR3 in DNA: TGTGCCACCAGCAGATCTTATAGCGGGGTAATCCGCACAGATACGCAGTATTTT.

The J gene is TRBJ2-5, the V gene TRBV6-5; no reliable D call. There are 14 residues in the CDR3. From germline, CDR1 is MNHEY and CDR2 SVGAGI. Deletions cut 6 bases from V and 5 bases from J, with 16 bases between. DNA of the CDR3: TGTGCCAGCAGCCCTAGGTCGGCCGCGGAGACCCAGTACTTC. Protein sequence: CASSPRSAAETQYF.

The chain joins TRBV9 to TRBJ2-7, with 9 positions matching TRBD2. V gave up 0 bases and J gave up 2 bases; unmatched junction bases: 6. The CDR3 has 16 residues. Germline CDR1 and CDR2: SGDLS and YYNGEE. The CDR3 bases are TGTGCCAGCAGCGTAGCTTCTGCGGGAGGGCCCTACGAGCAGTACTTC. This sequence encodes CASSVASAGGPYEQYF.

This clone was observed a single time. The gene calls are TRBV18 and TRBJ2-1, with D hard to call. Deletions cut 1 base from V and 3 bases from J, with 10 bases between. Germline values: CDR1 KGHSH, CDR2 LQKENI. The length of the CDR3 is 15 residues. The CDR3 DNA sequence: TGTGCCAGCTCACCACGCCAGAGTGACTACAATGAGCAGTTCTTC. Translated: CASSPRQSDYNEQFF.

The rearrangement uses TRBV2 and TRBJ2-3; 13 bases are shared with TRBD2. Per germline, CDR1 SNHLY and CDR2 FYNNEI. The CDR3 covers 18 residues. J gave up 2 bases and V 6 bases, and 11 bases lay outside the gene matches. The chain's CDR3 is CASSQRTSGGRNTDTQYF. Written as DNA, the CDR3 is TGTGCCAGCAGCCAAAGGACTAGCGGGGGTAGGAACACAGATACGCAGTATTTT.

V is TRBV9 and J is TRBJ2-2; D could derive from TRBD1 or TRBD2 (5 bases each). V was trimmed by 0 bases and J by 7 bases, leaving 13 bases between them. Germline assignment: CDR1 SGDLS and CDR2 YYNGEE. The CDR3 has 15 amino acids. CDR3 residues: CASSVAGTPFGELFF. The CDR3 nucleotides are TGTGCCAGCAGCGTAGCCGGGACCCCCTTCGGGGAGCTGTTTTTT.